These 32 T cell receptor beta chains originate from one sample sequenced in a study of CD8+ T cells in alopecia areata. cDNA serving as the sequencing template came from extracted, reverse transcribed RNA. Assay: immunoSEQ multiplex PCR; the TCRdb copy retains only in-frame clones and omits some. In the table there are hundreds of thousands of clones, 60% of which are singletons. Described treatment: oral pan-JAK inhibitor, 5-10 mg twice daily. Here the sequenced sample was CD4+ T cells sorted from blood, taken between weeks 51 and 54, from a patient treated with tofacitinib. These receptors were taken from a human donor with alopecia areata.

This clone occurred a few times. The same CDR3 can be traced to other DNA sequences in this sample. The rearrangement uses TRBV29-1 and TRBJ2-1; 10 bases are shared with TRBD1. From germline, CDR1 is SQVTM and CDR2 ANQGSEA. The junction had 5 bases not matched to a gene; V was cut back by 5 bases and J by 4 bases. The CDR3 consists of 14 residues. The CDR3 DNA reads as TGCAGCGTTAATCGGGACAGGGGTTACAATGAGCAGTTCTTC. This gives the protein CSVNRDRGYNEQFF.

The CDR3 DNA reads TGTGCCAGCTCACCGGGACAGGGAAATTCACCCCTCCACTTT. This codes for CASSPGQGNSPLHF. The V gene is TRBV18, the J gene TRBJ1-6; TRBD1 matches 9 bases. This CDR3 comprises 14 residues. Germline loops: CDR1 KGHSH, CDR2 LQKENI. V shed 3 bases and J 7 bases; nucleotides not matched to a gene: 1.

V and J are TRBV25-1 and TRBJ1-5, with TRBD1 as a possible D gene (6 bases). The CDR3 is 13 residues long. V shed 7 bases and J shed 7 bases, with 14 bases lying between them. Per germline, CDR1 MGHDK and CDR2 SYGVNS. In DNA, the CDR3 is TGTGCCAGCACGGGGGGCCCGGGCCAGCCCCAGCATTTT. Its protein product is CASTGGPGQPQHF.

In this sample, this clone turned up a few times. The chain links TRBV5-1 to TRBJ2-5; 7 bases align to TRBD2. This CDR3 comprises 15 residues. Germline loops: CDR1 SGHRS, CDR2 YFSETQ. V lost 4 bases, J lost 2 bases, and 8 bases stayed unmatched. CDR3 sequence reads: CASSHTPGGQETQYF. The CDR3 DNA is TGCGCCAGCAGCCATACTCCCGGGGGGCAAGAGACCCAGTACTTC.

The chain uses TRBV5-1 and TRBJ1-5; unclear D gene. The CDR3 totals 13 residues. Trimming shortened V by 4 bases and J by 7 bases, and 12 bases separated the two germline ends. Per the germline V gene, CDR1 is SGHRS and CDR2 is YFSETQ. The CDR3 DNA is TGCGCCAGCAGCGACGACCCAAGCCAGCCCCAGCATTTT. This translates into CASSDDPSQPQHF.

The chain uses TRBV30 and TRBJ2-5, with 7 bases aligning to TRBD1. This CDR3 has 15 amino acids. Germline CDR1 is GTSNPN and CDR2 is SVGIG (reference sequence). Losses at the gene ends were 2 bases for V and 6 bases for J; bases not matched to a gene: 12. This chain's CDR3 is CAWSSTGQFGQTQYF. The CDR3 DNA sequence: TGTGCCTGGAGTTCGACGGGACAGTTTGGTCAGACCCAGTACTTC.

The V gene is TRBV30, the J gene TRBJ1-2; 12 bases align to TRBD1. The J segment lost 3 bases and the V segment lost 5 bases, leaving 7 bases of the junction unmatched. Germline V gene sequence: CDR1 GTSNPN, CDR2 SVGIG (reference sequence). This CDR3 comprises 15 residues. The CDR3 here is CAWLRDRGLHYGYTF. CDR3 DNA sequence: TGTGCCTGGTTGCGGGACAGGGGGCTCCACTATGGCTACACCTTC.

This rearrangement joins TRBV9 to TRBJ2-4; D may be TRBD1 (5 bases). The CDR3 has 14 residues. Germline CDR1 SGDLS, CDR2 YYNGEE. Trimming removed 4 bases from V and 4 bases from J, with 12 bases in between. The CDR3 protein is CASSPAGWKNIQYF. DNA for the CDR3: TGTGCCAGCAGCCCCGCAGGGTGGAAAAACATTCAGTACTTC.

This clone turned up a few times. J is TRBJ1-5 and V is TRBV30; D may be TRBD1 (6 bases). V was trimmed by 1 base and J by 0 bases, leaving 7 bases between them. This CDR3 is built from 14 residues. Germline CDR1 reads GTSNPN; CDR2 reads SVGIG (reference sequence). In DNA form, the CDR3 reads TGTGCCTGGAGTGCGACAGGTAGCAATCAGCCCCAGCATTTT. The encoded protein is CAWSATGSNQPQHF.

The CDR3 bases are TGTGCCAGCAGCCCGACCTGGCCGGGGGCTCAAGATGGCTACACCTTC. It encodes CASSPTWPGAQDGYTF. This chain connects TRBV7-9 to TRBJ1-2; TRBD1 might be the D (6 bases). Germline values: CDR1 SEHNR, CDR2 FQNEAQ (reference sequence). V lost 5 bases to trimming and J lost 6 bases, with 22 bases between them. The CDR3 runs 16 residues.

V and J are TRBV4-3 and TRBJ2-1; 7 nucleotides agree with TRBD1. The V gene's germline CDR1 is LGHNA and CDR2 YSLEER. V lost 1 base to trimming and J lost 10 bases; unmatched junction nucleotides: 4. This CDR3 is built from 13 residues. The CDR3 spells CASSQVQGREQFF. The CDR3 region has the DNA TGCGCCAGCAGCCAAGTACAGGGGCGGGAGCAGTTCTTC.

In its sample, this clone was seen once. This chain connects TRBV29-1 to TRBJ1-1; 8 nucleotides match TRBD1. V was clipped by 5 bases and J by 5 bases; unmatched bases: 4. This CDR3 comprises 12 residues. CDR1 and CDR2 (germline): SQVTM, ANQGSEA. The CDR3 loop is CSVKGQGTEAFF. Written as DNA, the CDR3 is TGCAGCGTTAAAGGACAGGGAACTGAAGCTTTCTTT.

The rearrangement uses TRBV25-1 and TRBJ1-2; D is ambiguous. The V end was cut by 6 bases, the J end by 5 bases, with 4 bases between. The V gene's germline CDR1 is MGHDK and CDR2 SYGVNS. CDR3 length: 10 amino acids. The CDR3 spells CASRPYGYTF. The CDR3 DNA is TGTGCCAGCAGGCCGTATGGCTACACCTTC.

V usage is TRBV7-2 and J usage is TRBJ1-6; D remains ambiguous. The CDR3 is 16 residues long. Looked up from germline, CDR1 is SGHTA and CDR2 is FQGNSA. V gave up 5 bases and J gave up 6 bases, with 17 bases separating them. The CDR3 region has the DNA TGTGCCAGCAGCAGAACCCGTGGACCGGGTAATTCACCCCTCCACTTT. Translated: CASSRTRGPGNSPLHF.

The gene calls are TRBV7-9 and TRBJ2-3; D may be TRBD2 (7 bases). V dropped 5 bases and J dropped 6 bases, with 15 bases sitting between them. The germline V gene has CDR1 SEHNR and CDR2 FQNEAQ (reference sequence). The CDR3 loop spans 14 amino acids. Written as DNA, the CDR3 is TGTGCCAGCAGCCCGGGGGGCTGGGGGGATACGCAGTATTTT. It is translated as CASSPGGWGDTQYF. The full variable domain, rest sourced from reference TRBV7-9 and TRBJ2-3, is DTGVSQNPRHKITKRGQNVTFRCDPISEHNRLYWYRQTLGQGPEFLTYFQNEAQLEKSRLLSDRFSAERPKGSFSTLEIQRTEQGDSAMYLCASSPGGWGDTQYFGPGTRLTVL.

The chain joins TRBV5-4 to TRBJ1-2, with TRBD1 identical over 7 bases. This CDR3 region has 15 residues. Germline V lookup: CDR1 SGHNT, CDR2 YYREEE (reference sequence). V trimming: 1 base; J trimming: 0 bases; junction bases outside the gene matches: 3. The CDR3 is CASSLYDRANYGYTF. The CDR3 DNA reads TGTGCCAGCAGCTTGTACGACAGGGCTAACTATGGCTACACCTTC.

This clone came up a few times. This chain links TRBV19 with TRBJ1-5; D may be TRBD1 (6 bases). The CDR3 spans 18 residues. Trimming took 4 bases from V and 4 from J, leaving 23 bases between them. Germline V lookup: CDR1 LNHDA, CDR2 SQIVND (reference sequence). CDR3 sequence: CASSTHLTGIGVNQPQHF. CDR3 in DNA: TGTGCCAGTAGTACCCACCTCACAGGGATTGGGGTGAATCAGCCCCAGCATTTT.

This clone was found a few times. Here the CDR3 reads CATSRDLAEKLFF. The DNA of the CDR3 is TGTGCCACCAGCAGAGATCTCGCAGAAAAACTGTTTTTT. The chain combines TRBV15 with TRBJ1-4, with D unresolved. The CDR3 is 13 residues long. V was trimmed by 0 bases and J by 8 bases, leaving 7 bases between them. Germline V gene sequence: CDR1 LNHNV, CDR2 YYDKDF (reference sequence).

The table lists this clone with a few counts. The V call is TRBV7-2, the J call TRBJ2-1; 7 bases line up with TRBD2. CDR3 length equals 13 residues. Germline CDR1 is SGHTA and CDR2 is FQGNSA. Unmatched junction bases numbered 0, after V lost 4 bases and J lost 3 bases. DNA of the CDR3: TGTGCCAGCAGCTCGGGGGGCTACAATGAGCAGTTCTTC. Translating it yields CASSSGGYNEQFF.

This clone was found a few times. The chain links TRBV9 to TRBJ2-7, with TRBD2 as a possible D gene (5 bases). The CDR3 is 14 amino acids. The V gene's germline CDR1 is SGDLS and CDR2 YYNGEE. The germline V and J ends were trimmed by 0 bases and 3 bases, with 10 bases remaining between them. The CDR3 here is CASSVASTSYEQYF. The CDR3 nucleotides read TGTGCCAGCAGCGTAGCCTCTACTAGCTACGAGCAGTACTTC.

This clone turned up a few times. The V and J genes are TRBV29-1 and TRBJ1-1; 10 bases fit TRBD1. The CDR3 has 13 residues. Germline V gene lookup returns CDR1 SQVTM and CDR2 ANQGSEA. The J segment lost 11 bases and the V segment lost 6 bases, leaving 12 bases of the junction unmatched. The CDR3 loop is CSVTPLRDRGAFF. The CDR3 DNA follows: TGCAGCGTCACACCTCTCCGGGACAGGGGCGCTTTCTTT.

This clone was observed once. This chain links TRBV16 with TRBJ1-2; D is unclear. The V end was cut by 2 bases, the J end by 8 bases, with 18 bases between. The CDR3 has 15 amino acids. Germline-derived CDR1 and CDR2 are KGHSY and FQNENV. The CDR3 reads CASSQVGGGREGYTF. The CDR3 DNA follows: TGTGCCAGCAGCCAAGTAGGAGGAGGACGAGAGGGCTACACCTTC.

The chain joins TRBV5-6 to TRBJ1-2, with D maybe TRBD1 (5 bases). This CDR3 spans 16 amino acids. V lost 3 bases, J lost 4 bases, and 19 bases lay in between. Looked up from germline, CDR1 is SGHDT and CDR2 is YYEEEE. The DNA of the CDR3 is TGTGCCAGCAGCTCCTGGGACCGTGCCCGTCTCTATGGCTACACCTTC. It translates to CASSSWDRARLYGYTF.

This clone was recorded at least ten times. V is TRBV18 and J is TRBJ2-5; TRBD1 matches 8 bases. V lost 6 bases and J lost 4; bases outside the gene matches: 4. The CDR3 is 13 amino acids. Germline CDR1 and CDR2: KGHSH and LQKENI. The CDR3 loop is CASSPGQGETQYF. The DNA of the CDR3 is TGTGCCAGCTCCCCCGGACAGGGAGAGACCCAGTACTTC.

This clone was seen once. V and J are TRBV30 and TRBJ2-7; the D call may be TRBD1 or TRBD2 (6 bases each). V was cut by 6 bases and J by 9 bases, with 15 bases left in between. CDR1 and CDR2 (germline): GTSNPN, SVGIG (reference sequence). The CDR3 covers 11 residues. The CDR3 loop is CACTGGVWQYF. For the CDR3, the DNA is TGTGCCTGCACCGGGGGCGTTTGGCAGTACTTC.

The genes are TRBV20-1 and TRBJ2-3; D remains ambiguous. The V end was cut by 5 bases, the J end by 4 bases, with 7 bases between. Germline V CDR1 and CDR2: DFQATT, SNEGSKA (reference sequence). The CDR3 is 11 residues long. CDR3 DNA sequence: TGCAGTGCTCGGACGGCAGATACGCAGTATTTT. Translation: CSARTADTQYF.

To note about this clone: Different DNA sequences within this sample yield the same CDR3. The chain uses TRBV29-1 and TRBJ1-5; a possible D gene is TRBD1 (5 bases). The V end lost 6 bases, the J end lost 2 bases, and 11 bases lay between the germline ends. This CDR3 is built from 13 residues. Looked up from germline, CDR1 is SQVTM and CDR2 is ANQGSEA. The CDR3 nucleotides are TGCAGCGTGGGAAGGGGCCGCAATCAGCCCCAGCATTTT. Translation gives CSVGRGRNQPQHF.

The chain carries TRBV5-1 and TRBJ2-7; 9 bases map to TRBD1. The CDR3 totals 15 residues. The V gene end was trimmed by 5 bases and the J gene end by 2 bases; junction bases not matched to a gene: 8. Germline CDR1 SGHRS, CDR2 YFSETQ. CDR3: CASRGGQGITYEQYF. In DNA form, the CDR3 reads TGCGCCAGCAGAGGAGGACAGGGGATAACCTACGAGCAGTACTTC. Full variable domain (outside the CDR3, taken from reference TRBV5-1 and TRBJ2-7): KAGVTQTPRYLIKTRGQQVTLSCSPISGHRSVSWYQQTPGQGLQFLFEYFSETQRNKGNFPGRFSGRQFSNSRSEMNVSTLELGDSALYLCASRGGQGITYEQYFGPGTRLTVT.

This sequence joins TRBV29-1 and TRBJ1-2, with no clear D. Trimming removed 2 bases at V and 7 bases at J, with 8 bases between. Germline CDR1 reads SQVTM; CDR2 reads ANQGSEA. The CDR3 is 11 residues long. The CDR3 sequence: CSVEMAAGYTF. The CDR3 DNA reads TGCAGCGTTGAAATGGCAGCTGGCTACACCTTC.

V is TRBV30 and J is TRBJ2-2, with no clear D. V was clipped by 1 base and J by 1 base, with 7 bases between them. Germline-derived CDR1 and CDR2 are GTSNPN and SVGIG (reference sequence). The CDR3 has 14 amino acids. The CDR3 here is CAWSGRRNTGELFF. Here the CDR3 DNA reads TGTGCCTGGAGTGGCCGTCGGAACACCGGGGAGCTGTTTTTT.

For this clone: This same CDR3 is encoded by further DNA sequences in the sample. The chain couples TRBV6-5 to TRBJ2-5; weak D call: TRBD2 (6 bases). There are 14 residues in the CDR3. The germline V and J ends were trimmed by 0 bases and 4 bases, with 9 bases remaining between them. In germline, CDR1 is MNHEY, CDR2 SVGAGI. The CDR3 protein is CASSYSTGGETQYF. CDR3 DNA: TGTGCCAGCAGTTACTCGACCGGGGGAGAGACCCAGTACTTC.

The chain is built from TRBV2 and TRBJ2-7; D ambiguous. The CDR3 has 11 residues. From germline, CDR1 is SNHLY and CDR2 FYNNEI. V dropped 6 bases and J dropped 9 bases, with 12 bases sitting between them. For the CDR3, the DNA is TGTGCCAGCAGCGCCTTGATGGGGCAGTACTTC. It codes for CASSALMGQYF.